Shown below are 10 T cell receptor beta chains from a single sample sequenced in a study of OX40 agonist ivuxolimab in advanced cancers. Sequencing was performed with immunoSEQ multiplex PCR; in TCRdb, only in-frame clones are kept and a portion is missing. The sample holds about 78,000 clones, roughly 93% seen once. The sample in question was CD4+ or CD8+ T cells sorted from blood, obtained in a trial of the OX40 agonist ivuxolimab. These receptors came from an adult with an advanced solid tumor such as melanoma, head and neck, liver or kidney cancer.

The rearrangement links TRBV15 to TRBJ1-1; D gene ambiguous. The V gene's germline CDR1 is LNHNV and CDR2 YYDKDF (reference sequence). The CDR3 has 13 amino acids. V was trimmed by 6 bases and J by 4 bases, leaving 12 bases between them. Here the CDR3 DNA reads TGTGCCACCAGGGAAGCCCCCAGCACTGAAGCTTTCTTT. Protein product: CATREAPSTEAFF.

This chain links TRBV15 with TRBJ2-5; 8 nucleotides align to TRBD1. CDR1 and CDR2 (germline): LNHNV, YYDKDF (reference sequence). The CDR3 consists of 14 residues. The V and J ends lost 5 bases and 1 base, in that order; junction bases with no gene match: 3. CDR3 coding DNA: TGTGCCACCAGCTTGGACAGGGCCCAAGAGACCCAGTACTTC. It encodes CATSLDRAQETQYF.

The chain has TRBV23-1 and TRBJ1-1; D is ambiguous. TRBV23-1 is an ORF, with its function uncertain. This CDR3 is 17 amino acids long. The germline V and J ends were trimmed by 0 bases and 5 bases, with 19 bases remaining between them. The CDR3 nucleotides read TGCGCCAGCAGTCAATCCCAATCCCCCCCGGGGAGGACTGAAGCTTTCTTT. This translates into CASSQSQSPPGRTEAFF.

The chain links TRBV6-1 to TRBJ2-6, with D hard to call. This CDR3 contains 15 residues. The germline gives CDR1 MNHNS, CDR2 SASEGT. Trimming shortened V by 3 bases and J by 0 bases, and 6 bases separated the two germline ends. The CDR3 region is CASSDRISGANVLTF. DNA of the CDR3: TGTGCCAGCAGTGACAGGATCTCTGGGGCCAACGTCCTGACTTTC.

V and J are TRBV5-1 and TRBJ1-1, with TRBD1 matching 11 bases. Germline lookup yields CDR1 SGHRS and CDR2 YFSETQ. This CDR3 is built from 15 residues. Trimming cost V 4 bases and J 3 bases; bases outside gene matches: 5. The CDR3 region has the DNA TGCGCCAGCAGCCCCCCGGGACAGGGGGACACTGAAGCTTTCTTT. Protein product: CASSPPGQGDTEAFF.

Turning to this clone: One end of the junction fails to match germline, which may point to a read error. This chain uses TRBV7-7 with TRBJ2-5; D ambiguous. The CDR3 contains 14 residues. CDR1 is SSHAT and CDR2 is FNYEAQ in the germline V gene (reference sequence). Here the CDR3 reads CASSFSQDQETQYF. CDR3 nucleotides: TGTGCTAGCAGCTTCTCCCAAGACCAAGAGACCCAGTACTTC.

The rearrangement uses TRBV4-1 and TRBJ1-1, with D tentatively TRBD1 (5 bases). Germline-derived CDR1 and CDR2 are MGHRA and YSYEKL. The CDR3 runs 18 residues. The V end lost 0 bases, the J end lost 1 base, and 18 bases lay between the germline ends. CDR3 sequence (DNA): TGCGCCAGCAGCCAAGACCCCCTTGGGGCAAGGGGGAACACTGAAGCTTTCTTT. Protein: CASSQDPLGARGNTEAFF.

This clone was seen a single time. V and J are TRBV21-1 and TRBJ2-5; no DNA check was done on the table's D call, TRBD2. TRBV21-1 is noted as a pseudogene. The CDR3 has 16 residues. The CDR3 DNA follows: TGTGCCAGCAGGTACAGGGGCGGGAGGGCCCGAAAGACCCAGTACTTC. Translated, it gives CASRYRGGRARKTQYF.

This clone appeared a single time. The chain couples TRBV7-2 to TRBJ1-2; 7 bases match TRBD1. The CDR3 extends over 17 amino acids. Germline values: CDR1 SGHTA, CDR2 FQGNSA. Trimming cost V 1 base and J 8 bases; bases outside gene matches: 16. The CDR3 protein is CASSLVGQVYPNGGYTF. The DNA of the CDR3 is TGTGCCAGCAGCTTAGTCGGACAGGTTTACCCCAACGGAGGCTACACCTTC.

The V call is TRBV28, the J call TRBJ2-5; tentatively, D is TRBD2 (6 bases). The J call may not be correct, given that the DNA end is closer to TRBJ2-7. Germline loops: CDR1 MDHEN, CDR2 SYDVKM. This CDR3 is 15 amino acids long. CDR3 nucleotide sequence: TGTGCCAGCAGCTCTCGATTGGGGGGACGGTACGAGCAGTACTTC. Residues: CASSSRLGGRYEQYF.